This is a list of T cell receptor beta chains from one sample in a study of T cell responses to AZD1222 COVID-19 vaccine. Repertoires were generated with immunoSEQ multiplex PCR, while TCRdb's copy carries only in-frame clones and drops some. Of roughly 100,000 clones listed, around 83% were seen once; the top ten hold approximately 5%. This material consisted of peripheral blood, taken on day 0 of AZD1222 vaccination. All receptors derive from an adult in good health. The CDR3 runs from the conserved cysteine through the conserved F or W. D genes are given only for firm matches. The listing skips clone size in some rows; elsewhere it reads once, few, many or a size class.

>TRBD1|TRBV29-1|TRBJ1-2|-
TGCAGCGTGGACAGGGATTATGGCTACACCTTC
CSVDRDYGYTF
>TRBD2|TRBV5-1|TRBJ2-3|once
TGCGCCAGCAGCACCGGGGGGTTGGCAGATACGCAGTATTTT
CASSTGGLADTQYF
>TRBD2|TRBV7-9|TRBJ2-3|-
TGTGCCAGCAGCCCGCCGACTAGCGGGGGGCCATGGGGTACGCAGTATTTT
CASSPPTSGGPWGTQYF
>TRBD2|TRBV7-9|TRBJ2-5|-
TGTGCCAGCAGCTTCCCGGGCCAACTAGCGGGGGGGACGATGGAGACCCAGTACTTC
CASSFPGQLAGGTMETQYF
>TRBD1|TRBV14|TRBJ1-2|-
TGTGCCAGCAGCCCTACGGGACAGGGACCGGCCGGGGGGGGCTACACCTTC
CASSPTGQGPAGGGYTF
>-|TRBV7-2|TRBJ1-4|-
TGTGCCAGCAGCTTAGTAAGAGCAACTAATGAAAAACTGTTTTTT
CASSLVRATNEKLFF
>TRBD1|TRBV6-1|TRBJ1-2|-
TGTGCCAGCAGTGAAGCGTGGCAGGGGGTCTATGGCTACACCTTC
CASSEAWQGVYGYTF
>TRBD2|TRBV7-8|TRBJ2-2|-
TGTGCCAGCAGCGTACTAGCGGCGAACACCGGGGAGCTGTTTTTT
CASSVLAANTGELFF
>-|TRBV7-2|TRBJ1-2|once
TGTGCCAGCAGCTTAGCCAACCACGACTATGGCTACACCTTC
CASSLANHDYGYTF
>TRBD1|TRBV3-1/TRBV3-2|TRBJ1-3|-
TGTGCCAGCAGCCAACCTAGGGGGCAAGGAAACACCATATATTTT
CASSQPRGQGNTIYF
>-|TRBV3-1/TRBV3-2|TRBJ1-5|-
TGTGCCAGCAGCCAAACCATGGTTGGTCAGCCCCAGCATTTT
CASSQTMVGQPQHF
>-|TRBV7-8|TRBJ2-6|-
TGTGCCAGCAGCTTAGCTAGAGAGCGGAGCTCTGGGGCCAACGTCCTGACTTTC
CASSLARERSSGANVLTF
>-|TRBV15|TRBJ1-1|-
TGTGCCACCAGCAGAGGGCAGACGAACACTGAAGCTTTCTTT
CATSRGQTNTEAFF
>-|TRBV9|TRBJ1-1|once
TGTGCCAGCAGCGTAGCTGGACGAAACACTGAAGCTTTCTTT
CASSVAGRNTEAFF
>-|TRBV18|TRBJ1-5|-
TGTGCCAGCTCACCAGAGTTGGGGGCCCAGCATTTT
CASSPELGAQHF
>-|TRBV11-2|TRBJ1-6|-
TGTGCCAGCAGCTTAGAGTCGGTTCCCCAGCTCCTCCACTTT
CASSLESVPQLLHF